A selection of T cell receptor beta chains follows, all from one sample in a study of early T cells in non-severe SARS-CoV-2 infection. A single record per CDR3 protein comes from TCRdb applying MiXCR to the 5' RACE reads. The table has 66,000 or so distinct CDR3 sequences, 13% seen once; the top ten hold about 8.3%. Material: whole blood. These receptors all come from an adult who was a healthcare worker with PCR-confirmed SARS-CoV-2 infection or an uninfected control (not recorded which). Each CDR3 is given with its conserved first and last residue. A D gene is named only where the DNA matches it firmly. Rows may omit the clone size; those that give it use once, few, many or a size class.

D	J	size	V	CDR3	DNA
TRBD2	TRBJ2-7	many	TRBV4-1	CASSQDLFNIGGRYEQYF	TGCGCCAGCAGCCAAGATCTTTTTAATATCGGGGGGAGGTACGAGCAGTACTTC
NA	TRBJ2-1	NA	TRBV4-1	CASSQEERLAYNEQFF	TGCGCCAGCAGCCAAGAAGAGCGGCTGGCCTACAATGAGCAGTTCTTC
NA	TRBJ2-5	few	TRBV2	CASSLDMDETQYF	TGTGCCAGCAGTCTTGATATGGATGAGACCCAGTACTTC
NA	TRBJ2-3	few	TRBV11-2	CASSSLADTQYF	TGTGCCAGCAGCTCTCTCGCAGATACGCAGTATTTT
TRBD1	TRBJ2-7	NA	TRBV12-3/TRBV12-4	CASSFGDQGEYF	TGTGCCAGCAGTTTTGGAGACCAGGGGGAGTACTTC
NA	TRBJ2-7	few	TRBV7-9	CASRDGSTYEQYF	TGTGCCAGCCGGGACGGGAGCACCTACGAGCAGTACTTC
NA	TRBJ1-6	few	TRBV9	CASSVAPGIGSALHF	TGTGCCAGCAGCGTAGCCCCCGGGATAGGGTCGGCCCTCCACTTT
NA	TRBJ2-7	many	TRBV6-1	CASSERSGAFKDEQYF	TGTGCCAGCAGTGAAAGGTCCGGGGCCTTTAAGGACGAGCAGTACTTC
NA	TRBJ2-7	NA	TRBV15	CATSRDRSSGEQYF	TGTGCCACCAGCAGAGATCGGAGCTCCGGCGAGCAGTACTTC
TRBD1	TRBJ1-2	NA	TRBV7-2	CASSPDRVPGYTF	TGTGCCAGCAGCCCCGACAGGGTTCCTGGCTACACCTTC
TRBD2	TRBJ2-2	many	TRBV11-3	CASSPGGGLNTGELFF	TGTGCCAGCAGCCCGGGAGGCGGGTTGAACACCGGGGAGCTGTTTTTT
TRBD1	TRBJ1-1	few	TRBV5-1	CASSFGQDKAFF	TGCGCCAGCAGCTTCGGACAGGACAAAGCTTTCTTT
NA	TRBJ1-1	NA	TRBV7-9	CASSFGVLTEAFF	TGTGCCAGCAGCTTCGGGGTCCTCACTGAAGCTTTCTTT
NA	TRBJ1-4	NA	TRBV5-1	CASSPQGSTNEKLFF	TGCGCCAGCAGCCCCCAGGGGTCAACTAATGAAAAACTGTTTTTT
NA	TRBJ1-1	few	TRBV29-1	CSVSPGQYTEAFF	TGCAGCGTGAGTCCGGGACAATACACTGAAGCTTTCTTT
TRBD2	TRBJ2-3	many	TRBV10-3	CAITRLAGERADTQYF	TGTGCCATCACAAGGCTAGCGGGAGAAAGGGCAGATACGCAGTATTTT
TRBD1	TRBJ2-1	NA	TRBV5-1	CASSLSGGQYNEQFF	TGCGCCAGCAGCTTATCAGGGGGCCAGTACAATGAGCAGTTCTTC
NA	TRBJ1-5	NA	TRBV6-6	CASRGDDYQPQHF	TGTGCCAGTAGAGGGGACGATTATCAGCCCCAGCATTTT
NA	TRBJ2-7	few	TRBV20-1	CSATRGTQQYF	TGCAGTGCTACAAGGGGTACCCAGCAGTACTTC
TRBD1	TRBJ2-2	few	TRBV4-2	CASSQATGGTGELFF	TGTGCCAGCAGCCAGGCGACAGGGGGAACCGGGGAGCTGTTTTTT
NA	TRBJ1-2	many	TRBV10-3	CAIGRDTGYGYTF	TGTGCCATCGGCCGGGACACCGGTTATGGCTACACCTTC
NA	TRBJ1-1	NA	TRBV29-1	CSVGDTREAFF	TGCAGCGTTGGGGACACCCGTGAAGCTTTCTTT
NA	TRBJ1-1	NA	TRBV10-1	CASSERGTEAFF	TGCGCCAGCAGTGAGAGGGGCACTGAAGCTTTCTTT
NA	TRBJ1-1	many	TRBV10-3	CAISSGQPTEAFF	TGTGCCATCAGCTCCGGACAGCCCACTGAAGCTTTCTTT
TRBD1	TRBJ2-7	many	TRBV12-3/TRBV12-4	CASRLGTGGSEQYF	TGTGCCAGCAGGTTAGGTACAGGGGGCTCCGAGCAGTACTTC
NA	TRBJ1-2	NA	TRBV2	CAISGETYGYTF	TGTGCCATCTCGGGGGAAACCTATGGCTACACCTTC
TRBD1	TRBJ2-7	NA	TRBV20-1	CSARDRGLVYEQYF	TGCAGTGCTAGGGACAGGGGGCTGGTATACGAGCAGTACTTC
NA	TRBJ1-1	NA	TRBV2	CASSIDGTRGTEAFF	TGTGCCAGCAGTATTGACGGGACAAGGGGCACTGAAGCTTTCTTT
TRBD2	TRBJ2-3	few	TRBV11-3	CASSKDSGLAGDTQYF	TGTGCCAGCAGTAAAGACTCGGGGCTAGCGGGAGATACGCAGTATTTT
NA	TRBJ2-7	NA	TRBV27	CASSPRGGSFEQYF	TGTGCCAGCAGTCCACGTGGCGGGTCTTTCGAGCAGTACTTC
NA	TRBJ2-1	NA	TRBV10-1	CASSKHIRSGTPTYNEQFF	TGCGCCAGCAGTAAACATATACGTTCAGGGACCCCTACCTACAATGAGCAGTTCTTC
NA	TRBJ2-7	NA	TRBV10-2	CASKGPQQYF	TGCGCCAGCAAAGGACCCCAGCAGTACTTC
NA	TRBJ1-3	NA	TRBV6-6	CASSYVDTPSGNTIYF	TGTGCCAGCAGTTACGTCGACACACCCTCTGGAAACACCATATATTTT
NA	TRBJ1-1	medium-sized	TRBV6-1	CASSEAGRNTEAFF	TGTGCCAGCAGTGAAGCGGGCAGGAACACTGAAGCTTTCTTT
TRBD1	TRBJ2-7	NA	TRBV29-1	CSVRTGGIYEQYF	TGCAGCGTTAGGACAGGGGGCATATACGAGCAGTACTTC
NA	TRBJ2-7	few	TRBV28	CASSSPGSSPYEQYF	TGTGCCAGCAGTTCCCCCGGCAGTTCACCCTACGAGCAGTACTTC
NA	TRBJ1-3	many	TRBV29-1	CSVGSSGNTIYF	TGCAGCGTTGGGAGCTCTGGAAACACCATATATTTT
NA	TRBJ1-6	few	TRBV5-4	CASSLSPTVSPLHF	TGTGCCAGCAGCTTGTCACCCACCGTGTCACCCCTCCACTTT
NA	TRBJ1-1	many	TRBV7-3	CASSLTGTNTEAFF	TGTGCCAGCAGCTTAACAGGGACGAACACTGAAGCTTTCTTT
NA	TRBJ2-1	NA	TRBV6-5	CASSRDFSSYNEQFF	TGTGCCAGCAGTCGGGACTTCAGCTCCTACAATGAGCAGTTCTTC
NA	TRBJ2-1	many	TRBV7-9	CASSLAGEQFF	TGTGCCAGCAGCTTAGCGGGTGAGCAGTTCTTC
TRBD2	TRBJ2-2	NA	TRBV29-1	CSVGAGVTGDLFF	TGCAGCGTTGGAGCGGGAGTTACCGGGGATCTGTTTTTT
NA	TRBJ2-3	many	TRBV20-1	CSALITDTQYF	TGCAGTGCTTTAATAACAGATACGCAGTATTTT
TRBD2	TRBJ2-7	few	TRBV9	CASSDGTSGPRAYEQYF	TGTGCCAGCAGCGATGGGACTAGCGGCCCCCGGGCGTACGAGCAGTACTTC
NA	TRBJ1-5	NA	TRBV28	CASSEGTQPQHF	TGTGCCAGCTCAGAAGGTACCCAGCCCCAGCATTTT
NA	TRBJ2-3	many	TRBV4-2	CASSQVVGSHTQYF	TGTGCCAGCAGCCAAGTAGTGGGGTCTCATACGCAGTATTTT
TRBD2	TRBJ2-1	many	TRBV5-1	CASRLAGDNEQFF	TGCGCCAGCAGGCTAGCGGGGGACAATGAGCAGTTCTTC
NA	TRBJ1-2	NA	TRBV28	CASSPLDNSGYTF	TGTGCCAGCAGTCCACTGGACAATTCTGGCTACACCTTC
TRBD2	TRBJ2-3	few	TRBV12-3/TRBV12-4	CASSPHALAQFQHTQYF	TGTGCCAGCAGTCCCCACGCACTAGCGCAGTTTCAACATACGCAGTATTTT
NA	TRBJ2-6	many	TRBV12-3/TRBV12-4	CASSPGNSGANVLTF	TGTGCCAGCAGTCCAGGAAACTCTGGGGCCAACGTCCTGACTTTC
NA	TRBJ2-5	NA	TRBV7-2	CASSFSVETQYF	TGTGCCAGCAGCTTTTCCGTTGAGACCCAGTACTTC